The clone carrying this TCR beta chain has a count of ten or more. TCRdb independently ran MiXCR on the 5' RACE reads; one entry per CDR3 protein. The sample lists roughly 240,000 distinct CDR3 sequences, 8.2% occurring once. V gave up 0 bases and J gave up 5 bases, with 19 bases separating them. This CDR3 spans 17 amino acids. Germline V lookup: CDR1 MDHEN, CDR2 SYDVKM. This specimen comes from a study of CD8 T cells in ankylosing spondylitis. The sequence was collected from a female donor with ankylosing spondylitis or in good health (not recorded which). This sequence joins TRBV28 and TRBJ2-5; maybe TRBD2 (5 bases). The sample comprised blood, either unsorted or a sorted T cell fraction (not recorded which). The CDR3 DNA is TGTGCCAGCAGTTTATGGGAAACGAAGCGGCGAGGGGAGACCCAGTACTTC. It translates to CASSLWETKRRGETQYF.